Listed here are 27 T cell receptor beta chains from one sample, sequenced in a study of shared clonotypes between healthy human individuals. The assay was immunoSEQ multiplex PCR, and TCRdb's table has in-frame clones only and misses some. Of some 1.1 million clones detected, 70% to 80% appear once; the ten largest clones hold approximately 0.9%. The sample comprised memory CD4+ T cells from PBMCs. Subset reported: CD45RA-negative fraction. Receptors originate from a man aged 18-30 years in good health. Some clones in this sample may be carry-over from other donors' samples.

The V gene is TRBV5-6, the J gene TRBJ2-3; D may be TRBD1 (5 bases). V gave up 0 bases and J gave up 6 bases, with 5 bases separating them. Germline CDR1 and CDR2: SGHDT and YYEEEE. This CDR3 comprises 12 residues. The CDR3 nucleotides are TGTGCCAGCAGCTTGGACAGGGATACGCAGTATTTT. This codes for CASSLDRDTQYF.

This chain links TRBV28 with TRBJ2-7; the D gene is possibly TRBD2 (6 bases). The CDR3 is 13 amino acids. Germline CDR1 and CDR2: MDHEN and SYDVKM. Trimming left V 7 bases short and J 6 bases short, with 16 bases between. The CDR3, as DNA: TGTGCCAGCACCAGGACCCTGGGGGGCGAGCAGTACTTC. It translates to CASTRTLGGEQYF.

In regard to this clone: This specimen includes other DNA sequences encoding the same CDR3. CDR3 residues: CAISESGGAQETQYF. CDR3 nucleotide sequence: TGTGCCATCAGTGAGTCAGGGGGCGCCCAGGAGACCCAGTACTTC. The chain is built from TRBV10-3 and TRBJ2-5; TRBD1 aligns across 7 bases. Germline V gene lookup returns CDR1 ENHRY and CDR2 SYGVKD. V gave up 0 bases and J gave up 5 bases; unmatched junction bases: 6. The CDR3 is 15 residues long.

The chain employs TRBV9 and TRBJ2-6; the match to TRBD2 covers 10 bases. The germline V gene encodes CDR1 SGDLS and CDR2 YYNGEE. The CDR3 extends over 20 amino acids. J gave up 1 base and V 0 bases, and 10 bases lay outside the gene matches. The chain's CDR3 is CASSVGISGRYLSGANVLTF. For the CDR3, the DNA is TGTGCCAGCAGCGTAGGTATTAGCGGGAGGTATCTATCTGGGGCCAACGTCCTGACTTTC.

This chain uses TRBV28 with TRBJ2-2; no firm D call. The V and J ends lost 5 bases and 9 bases respectively, with 7 bases between them. The CDR3 totals 11 residues. CDR1 and CDR2 (germline): MDHEN, SYDVKM. The CDR3: CASSPRRELFF. DNA for the CDR3: TGTGCCAGCAGTCCCCGGCGGGAGCTGTTTTTT.

This chain uses TRBV9 with TRBJ1-1; D is possibly TRBD1 (5 bases). Per germline, CDR1 SGDLS and CDR2 YYNGEE. The CDR3 sequence is 15 residues long. With 0 bases removed from V and 5 bases from J, the gap between germline ends came to 14 bases. CDR3 DNA: TGTGCCAGCAGCGTAGCTCAGGGTCGGGGGACTGAAGCTTTCTTT. Translating gives CASSVAQGRGTEAFF.

The chain employs TRBV2 and TRBJ1-4; the D gene is possibly TRBD1 (6 bases). Germline CDR1 SNHLY, CDR2 FYNNEI. The CDR3 covers 16 residues. V lost 8 bases and J lost 2, with 18 bases in between. Here the CDR3 reads CASSGGRRGTNEKLFF. The CDR3 nucleotides read TGTGCCAGCTCCGGGGGGCGGCGAGGCACTAATGAAAAACTGTTTTTT.

CDR3 protein: CASSGRWSSYNEQFF. CDR3 coding DNA: TGTGCCAGCAGCGGGCGTTGGAGCTCCTACAATGAGCAGTTCTTC. This chain links TRBV4-2 with TRBJ2-1; D uncertain. Trimming pared 5 bases from V and 0 bases from J, leaving 11 bases between. The CDR3 covers 15 residues. The germline gives CDR1 LGHNA, CDR2 YNFKEQ.

CDR3 DNA: TGTGCCACCAGCAGAGATCGACACCTCCAAGAGACCCAGTACTTC. The encoded protein is CATSRDRHLQETQYF. J is TRBJ2-5 and V is TRBV15; D remains ambiguous. CDR3 length: 15 amino acids. The V and J ends lost 0 bases and 1 base respectively, with 9 bases between them. CDR1 and CDR2 (germline): LNHNV, YYDKDF (reference sequence).

The table lists this clone with a few counts. The chain is built from TRBV10-3 and TRBJ2-7; 7 bases map to TRBD1. Germline loops: CDR1 ENHRY, CDR2 SYGVKD. The ends lost 2 bases at V and 5 bases at J; junction bases unmatched: 9. The CDR3 runs to 15 residues. The CDR3 coding sequence is TGTGCCATCAGTGAGAAAACGGGACAGTTGCACGAGCAGTACTTC. Translated, it gives CAISEKTGQLHEQYF.

The chain has TRBV30 and TRBJ2-2; a weak D match, TRBD2 (6 bases). The length of the CDR3 is 15 residues. Deletions cut 2 bases from V and 1 base from J, with 11 bases between. Looked up from germline, CDR1 is GTSNPN and CDR2 is SVGIG (reference sequence). DNA of the CDR3: TGTGCCTGGAGTCGACGGGGGAAGAACACCGGGGAGCTGTTTTTT. Translated, it gives CAWSRRGKNTGELFF.

The rearrangement links TRBV29-1 to TRBJ2-5, with TRBD2 matching over 9 bases. Germline CDR1 SQVTM, CDR2 ANQGSEA. The CDR3 spans 15 residues. V gave up 6 bases and J gave up 5 bases; unmatched junction bases: 13. The CDR3 coding sequence is TGCAGCGTCGTGACTAGCGGCGGAGTAGCGGAGACCCAGTACTTC. It specifies CSVVTSGGVAETQYF. Full variable domain (missing parts from reference TRBV29-1 and TRBJ2-5): SAVISQKPSRDICQRGTSLTIQCQVDSQVTMMFWYRQQPGQSLTLIATANQGSEATYESGFVIDKFPISRPNLTFSTLTVSNMSPEDSSIYLCSVVTSGGVAETQYFGPGTRLLVL.

This chain links TRBV6-5 with TRBJ1-2; D is undetermined. V lost 6 bases and J 8 bases, leaving 16 bases between the germline ends. Germline CDR1 reads MNHEY; CDR2 reads SVGAGI. This CDR3 is 13 amino acids long. CDR3 bases: TGTGCCAGCAGAGACACGGGAGTAGGAGGCTACACCTTC. Its translation: CASRDTGVGGYTF.

The chain carries TRBV30 and TRBJ2-1; 7 positions match TRBD2. Germline CDR1 reads GTSNPN; CDR2 reads SVGIG (reference sequence). CDR3 length equals 18 residues. The V segment lost 2 bases and the J segment 4 bases; nucleotides outside the gene matches: 17. The CDR3 DNA reads as TGTGCCTGGAGTCCCGTCCTGTCCTCAAGCGGGACTTACAATGAGCAGTTCTTC. This codes for CAWSPVLSSSGTYNEQFF.

The chain links TRBV5-1 to TRBJ2-7, with no clear D. CDR3 length: 15 residues. Germline CDR1 and CDR2: SGHRS and YFSETQ. Deletions cut 0 bases from V and 2 bases from J, with 12 bases between. The CDR3 nucleotides are TGCGCCAGCAGCTTGGATGGCCAAATAACCTACGAGCAGTACTTC. This translates into CASSLDGQITYEQYF.

The sample holds a few counts of this clone. CDR3 protein: CASSILLGTQATNEQFF. CDR3 bases: TGTGCCAGTAGTATCCTCCTAGGGACACAAGCCACCAATGAGCAGTTCTTC. This rearrangement joins TRBV19 to TRBJ2-1; D perhaps matches TRBD1 (6 bases). The germline V gene encodes CDR1 LNHDA and CDR2 SQIVND (reference sequence). V was pared by 3 bases and J by 6 bases, with 21 bases between. This CDR3 is built from 17 residues.

The rearrangement uses TRBV7-2 and TRBJ2-7; 13 bases agree with TRBD2. Per germline, CDR1 SGHTA and CDR2 FQGNSA. Trimming took 7 bases from V and 5 from J; bases not matched to a gene: 5. The CDR3 totals 14 residues. CDR3 protein: CASKRTSGRNEQYF. The CDR3 nucleotides read TGTGCCAGCAAACGGACTAGCGGGAGAAACGAGCAGTACTTC.

This clone was seen at least ten times. J is TRBJ2-5 and V is TRBV9; D remains unclear. Germline assignment: CDR1 SGDLS and CDR2 YYNGEE. The length of the CDR3 is 13 residues. V was clipped by 4 bases and J by 2 bases, with 9 bases between them. CDR3 coding DNA: TGTGCCAGCAGCTTCCGTACACAAGAGACCCAGTACTTC. This sequence encodes CASSFRTQETQYF.

This clone was detected only once. V usage is TRBV10-3 and J usage is TRBJ2-7; D is unclear. The CDR3 is 13 residues long. Trimming took off 6 bases at V and 5 bases at J, with 14 bases between the two ends. Germline V lookup: CDR1 ENHRY, CDR2 SYGVKD. The DNA for the CDR3 is TGTGCCATCAGCTATGACACCGTCGACGAGCAGTACTTC. Translated: CAISYDTVDEQYF.

This clone has only a few counts. The V call is TRBV5-1, the J call TRBJ2-5; 9 bases fit TRBD1. Germline V gene lookup returns CDR1 SGHRS and CDR2 YFSETQ. Trimming at V came to 4 bases and at J to 5 bases, leaving 6 bases not matched to a gene. The CDR3 consists of 14 residues. CDR3 protein: CASSMGTGRETQYF. CDR3 DNA sequence: TGCGCCAGCAGCATGGGGACAGGGAGGGAGACCCAGTACTTC.

The genes are TRBV9 and TRBJ2-1, with D hard to call. CDR3 length: 13 amino acids. Per the germline V gene, CDR1 is SGDLS and CDR2 is YYNGEE. Trimming cost V 0 bases and J 9 bases, with 10 bases left between them. CDR3 sequence: CASSVADGGEQFF. As DNA, the CDR3 is TGTGCCAGCAGCGTAGCGGACGGCGGTGAGCAGTTCTTC.

The chain links TRBV7-6 to TRBJ2-5, with D unclear. CDR1 is SGHVS, CDR2 FNYEAQ, per germline. Deletions cut 5 bases from V and 4 bases from J, with 14 bases between. The CDR3 loop spans 14 amino acids. The CDR3 DNA is TGTGCCAGCAGCAGAACCCCGGAAGGAGAGACCCAGTACTTC. Translated, it gives CASSRTPEGETQYF.

The V gene is TRBV2, the J gene TRBJ2-5; D may correspond to TRBD1 or TRBD2 (5 bases each). The CDR3 totals 14 residues. Per germline, CDR1 SNHLY and CDR2 FYNNEI. V was cut by 3 bases and J by 2 bases, with 10 bases left in between. This chain's CDR3 is CASSEAWGQETQYF. CDR3 nucleotides: TGTGCCAGCAGTGAGGCTTGGGGGCAAGAGACCCAGTACTTC.

This clone showed up just a few times. The sample has other DNA sequences that encode this CDR3 too. The rearrangement joins TRBV7-9 to TRBJ1-2; 7 bases align to TRBD1. Germline V lookup: CDR1 SEHNR, CDR2 FQNEAQ (reference sequence). There are 13 residues in the CDR3. With V trimmed by 1 base and J by 7 bases, 3 bases remained unmatched. CDR3 nucleotides: TGTGCCAGCAGCTTAGGACAGGGTCCTGGCTACACCTTC. Translated, it gives CASSLGQGPGYTF.

This clone was seen once. The chain couples TRBV18 to TRBJ2-1, with TRBD1 matching over 8 bases. The CDR3 sequence is 12 residues long. Germline V gives CDR1 KGHSH, CDR2 LQKENI. After removal of 3 bases from V and 12 bases from J, the junction contained 4 bases not matched to a gene. The CDR3 is CASSPLGTGQFF. In nucleotides, the CDR3 is TGTGCCAGCTCACCCTTGGGGACAGGGCAGTTCTTC.

In its sample, this clone was seen many times. The chain joins TRBV7-8 to TRBJ1-2, with a tentative D call TRBD1 (5 bases). CDR1 and CDR2 from the germline V gene are SGHVS and FQNEAQ. There are 13 residues in the CDR3. The germline V and J ends were trimmed by 5 bases and 2 bases, with 9 bases remaining between them. The CDR3 protein is CASSIDRNYGYTF. CDR3 sequence (DNA): TGTGCCAGCAGCATTGACAGAAACTATGGCTACACCTTC.

The rearrangement joins TRBV5-8 to TRBJ2-7; 7 positions match TRBD1. Looked up from germline, CDR1 is SGHTS and CDR2 is YDEGEE. This CDR3 region has 14 residues. V lost 0 bases, J lost 1 base, and 1 base stayed unmatched. The CDR3 coding sequence is TGTGCCAGCAGCTTGGCGACAGGGTCCTACGAGCAGTACTTC. Protein product: CASSLATGSYEQYF. The full variable domain, completed using reference TRBV5-8 and TRBJ2-7, is EAGVTQSPTHLIKTRGQQATLRCSPISGHTSVYWYQQALGLGLQFLLWYDEGEERNRGNFPPRFSGRQFPNYSSELNVNALELEDSALYLCASSLATGSYEQYFGPGTRLTVT.